These T cell receptor beta chains were read from a single sample in a study of shared clonotypes between healthy human individuals. The method was immunoSEQ multiplex PCR; TCRdb's version includes in-frame clones alone and lacks a portion of them. This repertoire shows millions of clones, 90% to 95% found once; its top ten account for 0.39%. Specimen: naive CD4+ T cells from PBMCs. Receptors were obtained from a man aged 18 to 30 in good health. Some clones in this sample may be carry-over from other donors' samples. Both conserved end residues are part of each CDR3. The D gene is left open where the match is weak. Size tells how often a clone was seen (once, few, many) or the class of an expanded clone, and some rows leave it out.

j_gene: TRBJ2-5
d_gene: TRBD2
v_gene: TRBV30
abundance: .
CDR3nt: TGTGCCTGGAGTGCGGCTAGCGGGAGTAGGGAGACCCAGTACTTC
CDR3aa: CAWSAASGSRETQYF

j_gene: TRBJ2-2
d_gene: .
v_gene: TRBV7-9
abundance: .
CDR3nt: TGTGCCAGCAGCTTTTCTTCAAACGTCGGGGAGCTGTTTTTT
CDR3aa: CASSFSSNVGELFF

j_gene: TRBJ2-7
d_gene: .
v_gene: TRBV7-2
abundance: .
CDR3nt: TGTGCCAGCAGCTACAATTACGTCGGGTCCTACGAGCAGTACTTC
CDR3aa: CASSYNYVGSYEQYF

j_gene: TRBJ2-3
d_gene: .
v_gene: TRBV19
abundance: .
CDR3nt: TGTGCCAGTAGTATTATAAGGGACACAGATACGCAGTATTTT
CDR3aa: CASSIIRDTDTQYF

j_gene: TRBJ1-2
d_gene: .
v_gene: TRBV10-3
abundance: .
CDR3nt: TGTGCCATCAGTGAGGTTGGGGAGGGTGGCTACACCTTC
CDR3aa: CAISEVGEGGYTF

j_gene: TRBJ2-5
d_gene: .
v_gene: TRBV7-9
abundance: .
CDR3nt: TGTGCCAGCCGTGGGGCCGGGGAGACCCAGTACTTC
CDR3aa: CASRGAGETQYF

j_gene: TRBJ1-2
d_gene: .
v_gene: TRBV6-1
abundance: .
CDR3nt: TGTGCCAGCAGTGATGGGGGAGGAAATGGCTACACCTTC
CDR3aa: CASSDGGGNGYTF

j_gene: TRBJ2-3
d_gene: TRBD2
v_gene: TRBV5-1
abundance: .
CDR3nt: TGCGCCAGCAGCTCGGGCCCTAGCGGGAGGGGATTTAGCACAGATACGCAGTATTTT
CDR3aa: CASSSGPSGRGFSTDTQYF

j_gene: TRBJ2-7
d_gene: .
v_gene: TRBV28
abundance: .
CDR3nt: TGTGCCAGCAGTGTTTTGCAGAGAGATAGCTACGAGCAGTACTTC
CDR3aa: CASSVLQRDSYEQYF

j_gene: TRBJ2-7
d_gene: .
v_gene: TRBV18
abundance: .
CDR3nt: TGTGCCAGCTCCCTACCGGGACGGACCTACGAGCAGTACTTC
CDR3aa: CASSLPGRTYEQYF

j_gene: TRBJ2-2
d_gene: TRBD2
v_gene: TRBV11-2
abundance: .
CDR3nt: TGTGCCAGCAGCATCCTTAGCGGGAGAGAGAACACCGGGGAGCTGTTTTTT
CDR3aa: CASSILSGRENTGELFF

j_gene: TRBJ2-7
d_gene: .
v_gene: TRBV18
abundance: .
CDR3nt: TGTGCCAGCTCACTCTCTGGGCCCTACGAGCAGTACTTC
CDR3aa: CASSLSGPYEQYF

j_gene: TRBJ1-1
d_gene: .
v_gene: TRBV5-4
abundance: .
CDR3nt: TGTGCCAGCAGCTTGTTTCCGACTTTGAACACTGAAGCTTTCTTT
CDR3aa: CASSLFPTLNTEAFF

j_gene: TRBJ2-5
d_gene: .
v_gene: TRBV7-2
abundance: .
CDR3nt: TGTGCCAGCAGCCCTGGGGGGCAGTGGGAGACCCAGTACTTC
CDR3aa: CASSPGGQWETQYF

j_gene: TRBJ1-1
d_gene: TRBD1
v_gene: TRBV7-3
abundance: .
CDR3nt: TGTGCCAGCAGCTTAAATACAGGGGACACTGAAGCTTTCTTT
CDR3aa: CASSLNTGDTEAFF

j_gene: TRBJ2-7
d_gene: .
v_gene: TRBV28
abundance: .
CDR3nt: TGTGCCAGCAGTTCACACGAGCAGTACTTC
CDR3aa: CASSSHEQYF

j_gene: TRBJ1-3
d_gene: .
v_gene: TRBV5-4
abundance: .
CDR3nt: TGTGCCAGCGCTTCAGGGCCGAGCTCTGGAAACACCATATATTTT
CDR3aa: CASASGPSSGNTIYF

j_gene: TRBJ1-1
d_gene: .
v_gene: TRBV7-8
abundance: .
CDR3nt: TGTGCCAGCAGCTTGAGACAGAACACTGAAGCTTTCTTT
CDR3aa: CASSLRQNTEAFF

j_gene: TRBJ1-1
d_gene: .
v_gene: TRBV28
abundance: .
CDR3nt: TGTGCCAGCAGAAAACCCCCTGGGGGGCGGAACACTGAAGCTTTCTTT
CDR3aa: CASRKPPGGRNTEAFF

j_gene: TRBJ1-5
d_gene: .
v_gene: TRBV19
abundance: .
CDR3nt: TGTGCCAGTAGTATGGGGTCGCGGGGCAATCAGCCCCAGCATTTT
CDR3aa: CASSMGSRGNQPQHF

j_gene: TRBJ2-3
d_gene: TRBD2
v_gene: TRBV5-1
abundance: once
CDR3nt: TGCGCCAGCAGCTTGGCTCTAGCGGGAGCTGATACGCAGTATTTT
CDR3aa: CASSLALAGADTQYF

j_gene: TRBJ2-3
d_gene: TRBD1
v_gene: TRBV5-1
abundance: .
CDR3nt: TGCGCCAGCAGCCGAAACAGGGGGACAGATACGCAGTATTTT
CDR3aa: CASSRNRGTDTQYF

j_gene: TRBJ1-1
d_gene: .
v_gene: TRBV7-2
abundance: .
CDR3nt: TGTGCCAGCAGCCGCAGAGAGGGGGATGAGGCTTTCTTT
CDR3aa: CASSRREGDEAFF

j_gene: TRBJ2-7
d_gene: .
v_gene: TRBV5-1
abundance: .
CDR3nt: TGCGCCAGCAGCTCGAACACACGGGCCCAAGGGACCTACGAGCAGTACTTC
CDR3aa: CASSSNTRAQGTYEQYF

j_gene: TRBJ1-2
d_gene: .
v_gene: TRBV14
abundance: .
CDR3nt: TGTGCCAGCAGCCAGTACGGGAGGGGCTACACCTTC
CDR3aa: CASSQYGRGYTF

j_gene: TRBJ2-7
d_gene: TRBD1
v_gene: TRBV4-1
abundance: .
CDR3nt: TGCGCCAGCCGCGGGACAGGGACGTACGAGCAGTACTTC
CDR3aa: CASRGTGTYEQYF

j_gene: TRBJ2-2
d_gene: .
v_gene: TRBV5-1
abundance: few
CDR3nt: TGCGCCAGCAGCTTGTCCATGAACACCGGGGAGCTGTTTTTT
CDR3aa: CASSLSMNTGELFF

j_gene: TRBJ2-2
d_gene: .
v_gene: TRBV30
abundance: .
CDR3nt: TGTGCCTGGAGTGTATTGGGGAAGAAGGACACCGGGGAGCTGTTTTTT
CDR3aa: CAWSVLGKKDTGELFF

j_gene: TRBJ2-4
d_gene: .
v_gene: TRBV27
abundance: .
CDR3nt: TGTGCCAGCAGTTCAGGGAAGCGCAGGGACATTCAGTACTTC
CDR3aa: CASSSGKRRDIQYF

j_gene: TRBJ2-5
d_gene: TRBD2
v_gene: TRBV2
abundance: .
CDR3nt: TGTGCCAGCAGTGCCCGGCTAGCGGGATTGAGGGAGACCCAGTACTTC
CDR3aa: CASSARLAGLRETQYF

j_gene: TRBJ1-5
d_gene: .
v_gene: TRBV5-1
abundance: .
CDR3nt: TGCGCCAGCAGCTTGGAGCCGAATAGCAATCAGCCCCAGCATTTT
CDR3aa: CASSLEPNSNQPQHF

j_gene: TRBJ1-1
d_gene: .
v_gene: TRBV5-1
abundance: .
CDR3nt: TGCGCCAGCAGCTTAATAGCGGCGGGGAACACTGAAGCTTTCTTT
CDR3aa: CASSLIAAGNTEAFF

j_gene: TRBJ1-2
d_gene: .
v_gene: TRBV7-2
abundance: .
CDR3nt: TGTGCCAGCAGCTTACAGGGGCTTTTGGGTGGCTACACCTTC
CDR3aa: CASSLQGLLGGYTF

j_gene: TRBJ1-1
d_gene: .
v_gene: TRBV5-1
abundance: once
CDR3nt: TGCGCCAGCAGCTTGGAGGAGTTGGAGGGGGCTTTCTTT
CDR3aa: CASSLEELEGAFF

j_gene: TRBJ1-2
d_gene: .
v_gene: TRBV6-1
abundance: .
CDR3nt: TGTGCCAGCAGTGAACCGCAGGCTTACTATGGCTACACCTTC
CDR3aa: CASSEPQAYYGYTF

j_gene: TRBJ1-2
d_gene: TRBD1
v_gene: TRBV5-6
abundance: .
CDR3nt: TGTGCCAGCAGTCCGGACAGGGGGGCGGAGAGCTTC
CDR3aa: CASSPDRGAESF

j_gene: TRBJ1-5
d_gene: .
v_gene: TRBV19
abundance: .
CDR3nt: TGTGCCAGTACGTCGCGGGTCGGCCTACCAAATCAGCCCCAGCATTTT
CDR3aa: CASTSRVGLPNQPQHF

j_gene: TRBJ1-3
d_gene: .
v_gene: TRBV2
abundance: .
CDR3nt: TGTGCCAGCAGCGCCACTGGGGCTGGAAACACCATATATTTT
CDR3aa: CASSATGAGNTIYF

j_gene: TRBJ2-7
d_gene: TRBD2
v_gene: TRBV7-2
abundance: .
CDR3nt: TGTGCCAGCAGCTTACCCCCCTTAGCGGGAGGGGGCTACGAGCAGTACTTC
CDR3aa: CASSLPPLAGGGYEQYF

j_gene: TRBJ2-3
d_gene: TRBD2
v_gene: TRBV5-1
abundance: .
CDR3nt: TGCGCCAGCAGCGGAGCGACTAGCGGGAGGCCAGATACGCAGTATTTT
CDR3aa: CASSGATSGRPDTQYF

j_gene: TRBJ2-4
d_gene: .
v_gene: TRBV4-3
abundance: .
CDR3nt: TGCGCCAGCAGCCAAGATGGTGTAGCCAAAAACATTCAGTACTTC
CDR3aa: CASSQDGVAKNIQYF

j_gene: TRBJ2-5
d_gene: TRBD1
v_gene: TRBV5-1
abundance: .
CDR3nt: TGCGCCAGCCGCGGGACAGGGGAGGAGACCCAGTACTTC
CDR3aa: CASRGTGEETQYF

j_gene: TRBJ1-4
d_gene: .
v_gene: TRBV7-9
abundance: .
CDR3nt: TGTGCCAGCAGCTTGGGGGCCGGGCAGGGGATTGAAAAACTGTTTTTT
CDR3aa: CASSLGAGQGIEKLFF

j_gene: TRBJ1-1
d_gene: TRBD1
v_gene: TRBV27
abundance: .
CDR3nt: TGTGCCAGCAGTTCATACAGGGGCGCTGAAGCTTTCTTT
CDR3aa: CASSSYRGAEAFF

j_gene: TRBJ2-3
d_gene: .
v_gene: TRBV18
abundance: .
CDR3nt: TGTGCCAGCTCACCACCCAGCCCAGATACGCAGTATTTT
CDR3aa: CASSPPSPDTQYF

j_gene: TRBJ2-2
d_gene: TRBD2
v_gene: TRBV2
abundance: .
CDR3nt: TGTGCCAGCAGTGGAGCGGGAGGGCCAGCGGGGGAGCTGTTTTTT
CDR3aa: CASSGAGGPAGELFF

j_gene: TRBJ2-2
d_gene: .
v_gene: TRBV2
abundance: once
CDR3nt: TGTGCCAGCATAGGAGGGAGGTACACCGGGGAGCTGTTTTTT
CDR3aa: CASIGGRYTGELFF

j_gene: TRBJ1-4
d_gene: .
v_gene: TRBV15
abundance: .
CDR3nt: TGTGCCACCAGCAGAGGTCGAGGATCCGGGAGTGAAAAACTGTTTTTT
CDR3aa: CATSRGRGSGSEKLFF

j_gene: TRBJ1-1
d_gene: .
v_gene: TRBV21-1
abundance: .
CDR3nt: TGTGCCAGCAGCCGTGGGGGCAGACGAGGGGTACCAAGCACTGAAGCTTTCTTT
CDR3aa: CASSRGGRRGVPSTEAFF

j_gene: TRBJ2-1
d_gene: .
v_gene: TRBV9
abundance: .
CDR3nt: TGTGCCAGCAGCGTAGTGGGCGGGCGAGGGTACAATGAGCAGTTCTTC
CDR3aa: CASSVVGGRGYNEQFF

j_gene: TRBJ2-2
d_gene: .
v_gene: TRBV5-1
abundance: .
CDR3nt: TGCGCCAGCAGCTTGGAGGGTCCCGGGGAGCTGTTTTTT
CDR3aa: CASSLEGPGELFF

j_gene: TRBJ2-3
d_gene: .
v_gene: TRBV28
abundance: once
CDR3nt: TGTGCCAGCAGTCCCACGGGAAGAACAGATACGCAGTATTTT
CDR3aa: CASSPTGRTDTQYF

j_gene: TRBJ2-2
d_gene: .
v_gene: TRBV7-3
abundance: .
CDR3nt: TGTGCCAGCAGCGGGACGGTGGGGACCGGGGAGCTGTTTTTT
CDR3aa: CASSGTVGTGELFF

j_gene: TRBJ1-2
d_gene: .
v_gene: TRBV29-1
abundance: once
CDR3nt: TGCAGCGTTGAGGGCAGGGCGGGCTATGGCTACACCTTC
CDR3aa: CSVEGRAGYGYTF

j_gene: TRBJ1-1
d_gene: TRBD1
v_gene: TRBV27
abundance: once
CDR3nt: TGTGCCAGCAGCGACAGGGACACTGAAGCTTTCTTT
CDR3aa: CASSDRDTEAFF

j_gene: TRBJ2-2
d_gene: .
v_gene: TRBV7-6
abundance: .
CDR3nt: TGTGCCAGCAGCTTATCCCAGGGGTGGGGGGAGCTGTTTTTT
CDR3aa: CASSLSQGWGELFF

j_gene: TRBJ2-2
d_gene: TRBD1
v_gene: TRBV10-3
abundance: .
CDR3nt: TGTGCCATCAGACCAGGGGGTAGGAACGGGGAGCTGTTTTTT
CDR3aa: CAIRPGGRNGELFF

j_gene: TRBJ2-7
d_gene: TRBD2
v_gene: TRBV5-4
abundance: .
CDR3nt: TGTGCCAGCAGCTTGCGGACTAGCGGGGTCTCCTACGAGCAGTACTTC
CDR3aa: CASSLRTSGVSYEQYF

j_gene: TRBJ1-5
d_gene: .
v_gene: TRBV15
abundance: .
CDR3nt: TGTGCCACCAGCAGAGATTGGTGGGGAAGAGGTCAGCCCCAGCATTTT
CDR3aa: CATSRDWWGRGQPQHF